These 24 T cell receptor beta chains originate from one sample sequenced in a study of blood T cell repertoires in COVID-19. TCRdb's copy holds only in-frame clones and misses some; the assay was immunoSEQ multiplex PCR. This sample has some 55,000 clones, with 75% to 95% found just once. The sequenced sample was peripheral blood. These receptors originate from a woman aged 40 to 50 with active COVID-19.

CDR3: CASSLVVGGTYNEQFF. The CDR3 coding sequence is TGTGCCAGCAGCTTAGTAGTGGGGGGTACTTACAATGAGCAGTTCTTC. The J gene is TRBJ2-1, the V gene TRBV7-2; TRBD2 might be the D (6 bases). CDR3 size: 16 residues. The V end was cut by 1 base, the J end by 4 bases, with 14 bases between. Germline values: CDR1 SGHTA, CDR2 FQGNSA.

The gene calls are TRBV5-5 and TRBJ1-2; D is unresolved. CDR3 length: 15 amino acids. CDR1 is SGHKS, CDR2 YYEKEE, per germline (reference sequence). The V end lost 2 bases, the J end lost 4 bases, and 15 bases lay between the germline ends. This CDR3 reads CASSLARPVIYGYTF. Here the CDR3 DNA reads TGTGCCAGCAGCTTAGCTAGACCGGTAATCTATGGCTACACCTTC.

This clone was observed once. This chain links TRBV3-1 (or the pseudogene TRBV3-2) with TRBJ2-1; D gene unclear. V lost 4 bases to trimming and J lost 4 bases, with 8 bases between them. The length of the CDR3 is 13 residues. Germline loops: CDR1 LGHDT, CDR2 YNNKEL (reference sequence). CDR3 amino acids: CASSPGGYNEQFF. DNA of the CDR3: TGTGCCAGCAGCCCTGGCGGATACAATGAGCAGTTCTTC.

J is TRBJ2-4 and V is TRBV19; 7 nucleotides match TRBD1. The junction had 5 bases not matched to a gene; V was cut back by 8 bases and J by 4 bases. Germline V lookup: CDR1 LNHDA, CDR2 SQIVND (reference sequence). CDR3 length equals 13 residues. CDR3 residues: CASEDREKNIQYF. CDR3 coding DNA: TGTGCCAGTGAAGACAGGGAGAAAAACATTCAGTACTTC.

This chain uses TRBV6-5 with TRBJ2-3; 10 bases agree with TRBD1. The V gene end was trimmed by 6 bases and the J gene end by 3 bases; junction bases not matched to a gene: 3. Germline CDR1 reads MNHEY; CDR2 reads SVGAGI. The length of the CDR3 is 14 residues. This CDR3 is CASRADRGTDTQYF. The CDR3 DNA follows: TGTGCCAGCAGAGCGGACAGGGGGACAGATACGCAGTATTTT.

As DNA, the CDR3 is TGTGCCAGCAATACCGACAGGGGAGGATACAATGAGCAGTTCTTC. It codes for CASNTDRGGYNEQFF. The gene calls are TRBV11-3 and TRBJ2-1; 8 bases are a match to TRBD1. Germline CDR1 is SGHNT and CDR2 is YENEEA. V shed 7 bases and J 4 bases; nucleotides not matched to a gene: 9. The CDR3 is 15 amino acids.

The chain couples TRBV29-1 to TRBJ2-7; 14 bases are shared with TRBD2. The germline V gene encodes CDR1 SQVTM and CDR2 ANQGSEA. The CDR3 spans 19 residues. The trim removed 5 bases at V and 0 bases at J, leaving 15 bases unmatched. CDR3: CSVRTRTSGGFPSSYEQYF. The DNA of the CDR3 is TGCAGCGTTCGGACCCGGACTAGCGGGGGGTTTCCGAGCTCCTACGAGCAGTACTTC.

V gene TRBV6-7 combines with J gene TRBJ2-7; D not certain. TRBV6-7 is labeled an ORF, and its function is uncertain. The germline V and J ends were trimmed by 7 bases and 4 bases, with 14 bases remaining between them. The CDR3 covers 13 residues. CDR3 in amino acids: CASTPSGAYEQYF. CDR3 bases: TGTGCCAGCACCCCTTCCGGAGCTTACGAGCAGTACTTC.

The rearrangement uses TRBV11-3 and TRBJ1-1, with D possibly being TRBD1 (5 bases). V lost 5 bases, J lost 5 bases, and 15 bases lay in between. This CDR3 has 14 amino acids. Germline values: CDR1 SGHNT, CDR2 YENEEA. The CDR3 DNA is TGTGCCAGCAGCGTCCAGGGTGGTGATACTGAAGCTTTCTTT. It yields the protein CASSVQGGDTEAFF.

This chain links TRBV6-5 with TRBJ1-6; weak D call: TRBD1 (5 bases). Trimming took 5 bases from V and 2 from J, leaving 7 bases between them. CDR1 and CDR2 (germline): MNHEY, SVGAGI. The CDR3 runs to 14 residues. The CDR3 sequence is CASSPGTYNSPLHF. CDR3 in DNA: TGTGCCAGCAGTCCAGGGACCTATAATTCACCCCTCCACTTT.

The chain carries TRBV19 and TRBJ1-5; D is unclear. Per the germline V gene, CDR1 is LNHDA and CDR2 is SQIVND (reference sequence). CDR3 size: 12 residues. The V end lost 3 bases, the J end lost 5 bases, and 5 bases lay between the germline ends. The CDR3 DNA sequence: TGTGCCAGTAGTATTTCCTATCAGCCCCAGCATTTT. Translating gives CASSISYQPQHF.

The chain combines TRBV5-8 with TRBJ1-2; TRBD1 might be the D (6 bases). V lost 6 bases to trimming and J lost 6 bases, with 21 bases between them. Germline V gene data show CDR1 as SGHTS and CDR2 as YDEGEE. The CDR3 sequence is 15 residues long. The CDR3 DNA reads TGTGCCAGCATCCGTACAGGGTCCGGTTTAAATGGCTACACCTTC. Translating it yields CASIRTGSGLNGYTF.

The chain couples TRBV25-1 to TRBJ2-5, with D perhaps TRBD2 (6 bases). The germline V gene has CDR1 MGHDK and CDR2 SYGVNS. The CDR3 is 13 amino acids. V gave up 6 bases and J gave up 4 bases, with 12 bases separating them. The CDR3 loop is CASRFTGVETQYF. As DNA, the CDR3 is TGTGCCAGCAGATTCACGGGGGTAGAGACCCAGTACTTC.

This clone occurred once. This chain joins TRBV7-9 and TRBJ1-2; 8 bases match TRBD1. CDR3 length: 17 residues. Germline-derived CDR1 and CDR2 are SEHNR and FQNEAQ (reference sequence). Losses at the gene ends were 1 base for V and 4 bases for J; bases not matched to a gene: 11. The CDR3 reads CASSLVSGQGTFYGYTF. CDR3 in DNA: TGTGCCAGCAGCTTAGTGTCCGGACAGGGTACCTTCTATGGCTACACCTTC.

The V and J genes are TRBV2 and TRBJ1-2; TRBD1 might be the D (6 bases). V was shortened by 5 bases and J by 6 bases, with 13 bases between the two germline ends. Looked up from germline, CDR1 is SNHLY and CDR2 is FYNNEI. The CDR3 runs 13 residues. Here the CDR3 reads CASSPQGLHGYTF. CDR3 DNA: TGTGCCAGCAGTCCACAGGGTCTACATGGCTACACCTTC.

V and J are TRBV9 and TRBJ2-3; tentatively, D is TRBD2 (7 bases). The CDR3 spans 16 residues. Germline V gives CDR1 SGDLS, CDR2 YYNGEE. V lost 0 bases, J lost 2 bases, and 13 bases lay in between. CDR3 sequence reads: CASSVGGGADTDTQYF. The CDR3 region has the DNA TGTGCCAGCAGCGTAGGAGGGGGGGCCGACACAGATACGCAGTATTTT.

The chain carries TRBV7-8 and TRBJ2-2, with 9 positions matching TRBD2. This CDR3 has 16 amino acids. V shed 6 bases and J 3 bases; nucleotides not matched to a gene: 8. Germline CDR1 is SGHVS and CDR2 is FQNEAQ. CDR3 sequence reads: CASSPGRGGHTGELFF. The DNA for the CDR3 is TGTGCCAGCAGTCCCGGGCGGGGGGGTCACACCGGGGAGCTGTTTTTT.

This sequence joins TRBV2 and TRBJ2-1; D perhaps matches TRBD2 (7 bases). V lost 9 bases and J lost 1, with 13 bases in between. The CDR3 spans 14 residues. Germline CDR1 and CDR2: SNHLY and FYNNEI. The CDR3 DNA sequence: TGTGCCAGGGGGGGGCCGAGTTCCTACAATGAGCAGTTCTTC. Protein: CARGGPSSYNEQFF. Supplemented by reference TRBV2 and TRBJ2-1, the full variable domain reads EPEVTQTPSHQVTQMGQEVILRCVPISNHLYFYWYRQILGQKVEFLVSFYNNEISEKSEIFDDQFSVERPDGSNFTLKIRSTKLEDSAMYFCARGGPSSYNEQFFGPGTRLTVL.

The J gene is TRBJ2-5, the V gene TRBV19; TRBD2 might be the D (6 bases). Deletions cut 4 bases from V and 2 bases from J, with 17 bases between. Germline V CDR1 and CDR2: LNHDA, SQIVND (reference sequence). The CDR3 covers 16 residues. This CDR3 is CASSTRGYRLQETQYF. The CDR3 nucleotides are TGTGCCAGTAGTACCCGGGGGTACAGATTACAAGAGACCCAGTACTTC.

This clone has just a few counts. The chain combines TRBV10-1 with TRBJ1-4; 7 nucleotides line up with TRBD1. The CDR3 contains 18 residues. CDR1 is WNHNN, CDR2 SYGVQD, per germline (reference sequence). J lost 6 bases, V lost 5 bases, and 18 bases had no gene match. The CDR3, as DNA: TGCGCCAGCAGTTTACAGGGGTGGTATAGGGATATCGATGAAAAACTGTTTTTT. This sequence encodes CASSLQGWYRDIDEKLFF.

This rearrangement joins TRBV6-5 to TRBJ1-1, with D possibly TRBD1 on 5 matching bases. With 5 bases removed from V and 10 bases from J, the gap between germline ends came to 17 bases. This CDR3 comprises 13 residues. Germline lookup yields CDR1 MNHEY and CDR2 SVGAGI. In nucleotides, the CDR3 is TGTGCCAGCAGTACAAATAGGGGAAAGGGAGCTTTCTTT. Translated: CASSTNRGKGAFF.

The V call is TRBV11-2, the J call TRBJ2-3, with TRBD2 matching over 14 bases. The V and J ends lost 6 bases and 3 bases, in that order; junction bases with no gene match: 26. The CDR3 runs to 23 residues. Germline V gives CDR1 SGHAT, CDR2 FQNNGV. CDR3 DNA: TGTGCCAGCAGTCCGAATAGAGGGGCGATGACTAGCGGGGGGGCCCGTGTGACAGATACGCAGTATTTT. Protein: CASSPNRGAMTSGGARVTDTQYF.

The CDR3 protein is CASSSSRTSGGTDTQYF. CDR3 DNA sequence: TGTGCCAGCAGCTCGTCCCGGACTAGCGGGGGCACAGATACGCAGTATTTT. The chain links TRBV7-3 to TRBJ2-3; 12 bases fit TRBD2. The junction had 6 bases not matched to a gene; V was cut back by 4 bases and J by 1 base. Germline values: CDR1 SGHTA, CDR2 FQGTGA. This CDR3 comprises 17 residues.

J is TRBJ2-7 and V is TRBV19, with 7 bases that match TRBD1. The V gene end was trimmed by 3 bases and the J gene end by 7 bases; junction bases not matched to a gene: 6. The CDR3 consists of 13 residues. Germline V CDR1 and CDR2: LNHDA, SQIVND (reference sequence). As DNA, the CDR3 is TGTGCCAGTAGTATTCGACAGGGCCAGGAGCAGTACTTC. Protein sequence: CASSIRQGQEQYF.